This TCR beta chain stems from a study of CD8 T cells in Susac syndrome. RNA, at roughly 0.5 to 1 ug, was reverse transcribed with random hexamers. An immunoSEQ multiplex PCR amplified TCR beta CDR3 over 54 Vbeta and 13 Jbeta. One entry per CDR3 protein results from TCRdb running MiXCR on the immunoSEQ multiplex PCR reads. The table lists about 200,000 distinct CDR3 sequences, 90% to 95% of them singletons. The sequenced target, TCR beta, came from blood CD8+ and CD4+ T cells. Treatment-naive patients with stable or active relapsing-remitting disease served as multiple sclerosis controls. TEMRA cells were FACS-enriched and CD8+ and CD4+ T cells negatively isolated. This receptor was taken from a human donor with multiple sclerosis. The specimen was CD4+ T cells from PBMCs.

The CDR3 DNA reads as TGCAGCGTTCAGGGACTAGCGGGAGGGGGAGATACGCAGTATTTT. Translation gives CSVQGLAGGGDTQYF. The chain has TRBV29-1 and TRBJ2-3, with 16 bases aligning to TRBD2. The CDR3 totals 15 residues. Germline lookup yields CDR1 SQVTM and CDR2 ANQGSEA. The J segment lost 5 bases and the V segment lost 5 bases, leaving 4 bases of the junction unmatched.